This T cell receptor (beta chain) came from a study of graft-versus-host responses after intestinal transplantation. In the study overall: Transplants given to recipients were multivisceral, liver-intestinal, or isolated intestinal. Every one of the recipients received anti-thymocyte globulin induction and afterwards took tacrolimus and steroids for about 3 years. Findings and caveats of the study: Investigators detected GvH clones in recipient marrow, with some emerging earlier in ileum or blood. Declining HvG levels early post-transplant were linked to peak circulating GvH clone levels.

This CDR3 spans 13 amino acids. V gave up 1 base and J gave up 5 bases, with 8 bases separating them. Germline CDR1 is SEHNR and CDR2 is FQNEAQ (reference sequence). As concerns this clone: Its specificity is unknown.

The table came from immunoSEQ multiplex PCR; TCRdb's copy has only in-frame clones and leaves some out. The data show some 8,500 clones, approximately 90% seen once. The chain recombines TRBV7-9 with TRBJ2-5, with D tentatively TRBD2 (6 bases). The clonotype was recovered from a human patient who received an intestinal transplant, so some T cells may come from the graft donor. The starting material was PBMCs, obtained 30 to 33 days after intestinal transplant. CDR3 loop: CASSLVGGETQYF. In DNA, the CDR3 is TGTGCCAGCAGCTTAGTTGGGGGGGAGACCCAGTACTTC.